The T cell receptor beta chain under discussion was sequenced for a study of T cell repertoires in cytomegalovirus infection. On this clonotype itself: What it recognizes is unknown.

TCRdb recomputed calls from the reads with MiXCR, one row per CDR3 protein. Found here are some 480,000 distinct CDR3 sequences, roughly a third of them singletons; the top ten hold 15% to 20%. The CDR3 totals 13 residues. Germline V gene sequence: CDR1 DFQATT, CDR2 SNEGSKA (reference sequence). Trimming removed 0 bases from V and 2 bases from J, with 6 bases in between. Study observations and caveats: Clonotypes of TCR beta that were HLA-C-restricted and CMV-specific dominated the ex vivo response.

The rearrangement uses TRBV20-1 and TRBJ2-3; no clear D gene. This TCR was recovered from a human donor in good health (CMV status not recorded). Some clones in this sample may be carry-over from other donors' samples. The sequenced sample was cultured PBMCs, obtained from culture after CMV antigen stimulation. CDR3: CSARDLYTDTQYF. CDR3 DNA sequence: TGCAGTGCTAGAGATCTTTACACAGATACGCAGTATTTT.